Presented here are 20 T cell receptor beta chains from one specimen sequenced in a study of siplizumab effects on memory and regulatory T cells. Sequencing used immunoSEQ multiplex PCR; TCRdb keeps in-frame clones, though not all of them. Among some 88,000 clones listed, about 90% were seen once. The specimen was CD4+ T cells sorted from blood. These receptors were taken from a human donor in good health.

This chain joins TRBV7-2 and TRBJ2-2; perhaps TRBD2 as D (6 bases). This CDR3 is built from 15 residues. The germline gives CDR1 SGHTA, CDR2 FQGNSA. The V and J ends lost 3 bases and 2 bases respectively, with 10 bases between them. DNA of the CDR3: TGTGCCAGCAGCTTCCGGGGGTCCAACACCGGGGAGCTGTTTTTT. Its translation is CASSFRGSNTGELFF.

The CDR3 sequence is CSVGERNTEAFF. DNA of the CDR3: TGCAGCGTGGGGGAGAGGAACACTGAAGCTTTCTTT. The chain couples TRBV29-1 to TRBJ1-1; tentative D call: TRBD1 (5 bases). This CDR3 spans 12 amino acids. V dropped 6 bases and J dropped 1 base, with 9 bases sitting between them. CDR1 and CDR2 from the germline V gene are SQVTM and ANQGSEA.

The count of this clone is one. J is TRBJ2-3 and V is TRBV11-2; 8 nucleotides line up with TRBD2. Germline trimming cut 4 bases from V and 3 bases from J; bases unmatched to any gene: 9. The CDR3 is 16 amino acids. Germline V gene lookup returns CDR1 SGHAT and CDR2 FQNNGV. This CDR3 reads CASSSLSGRSTDTQYF. CDR3 bases: TGTGCCAGCAGCTCCCTAAGCGGGAGAAGTACAGATACGCAGTATTTT.

V is TRBV7-3 and J is TRBJ2-1; 8 nucleotides line up with TRBD2. Germline CDR1 SGHTA, CDR2 FQGTGA. The CDR3 loop spans 16 amino acids. J lost 8 bases, V lost 0 bases, and 9 bases had no gene match. For the CDR3, the DNA is TGTGCCAGCAGCTTAACCGTTAGCGGGATCTGGGATGAGCAGTTCTTC. Its translation: CASSLTVSGIWDEQFF.

In its sample, this clone was seen once. The chain links TRBV5-1 to TRBJ2-1, with 12 bases lining up with TRBD1. Losses at the gene ends were 2 bases for V and 4 bases for J; bases not matched to a gene: 7. From germline, CDR1 is SGHRS and CDR2 YFSETQ. CDR3 size: 17 residues. Written as DNA, the CDR3 is TGCGCCAGCAGCTTCGTTTCGGGACAGGGGGCTTACAATGAGCAGTTCTTC. Translating it yields CASSFVSGQGAYNEQFF. Full variable domain (rest looked up from reference TRBV5-1 and TRBJ2-1): KAGVTQTPRYLIKTRGQQVTLSCSPISGHRSVSWYQQTPGQGLQFLFEYFSETQRNKGNFPGRFSGRQFSNSRSEMNVSTLELGDSALYLCASSFVSGQGAYNEQFFGPGTRLTVL.

The chain carries TRBV19 and TRBJ2-7; D not certain. Germline assignment: CDR1 LNHDA and CDR2 SQIVND (reference sequence). Trimming removed 3 bases from V and 3 bases from J, with 9 bases in between. This CDR3 comprises 13 residues. CDR3 loop: CASSIGRRYEQYF. CDR3 sequence (DNA): TGTGCCAGTAGTATTGGCAGGCGCTACGAGCAGTACTTC.

The chain links TRBV15 to TRBJ1-5; D not resolved. The CDR3 totals 14 residues. Trimming took 4 bases from V and 5 from J, leaving 12 bases between them. CDR1 and CDR2 from the germline V gene are LNHNV and YYDKDF (reference sequence). This CDR3 is CATSIPLADQPQHF. The CDR3 nucleotides read TGTGCCACCAGCATCCCCTTGGCAGATCAGCCCCAGCATTTT. Based on the CDR3 plus reference TRBV15 and TRBJ1-5, the full variable domain is DAMVIQNPRYQVTQFGKPVTLSCSQTLNHNVMYWYQQKSSQAPKLLFHYYDKDFNNEADTPDNFQSRRPNTSFCFLDIRSPGLGDTAMYLCATSIPLADQPQHFGDGTRLSIL.

With respect to this clone: The sample contains more than one DNA sequence encoding this CDR3. The gene calls are TRBV5-1 and TRBJ1-1; D remains unclear. V shed 0 bases and J shed 7 bases, with 10 bases lying between them. The germline V gene has CDR1 SGHRS and CDR2 YFSETQ. The CDR3 has 13 amino acids. CDR3 DNA sequence: TGCGCCAGCAGCTTGGCGCGGAGTTTTGAAGCTTTCTTT. It translates to CASSLARSFEAFF.

This chain connects TRBV29-1 to TRBJ2-3; D possibly corresponds to TRBD1 (6 bases). V lost 4 bases and J lost 8, with 13 bases in between. Per germline, CDR1 SQVTM and CDR2 ANQGSEA. CDR3 size: 12 residues. CDR3 residues: CSVGIQGTTQYF. Written as DNA, the CDR3 is TGCAGCGTTGGTATACAGGGTACTACGCAGTATTTT.

The rearrangement links TRBV30 to TRBJ2-2, with 11 bases aligning to TRBD2. This CDR3 comprises 16 residues. CDR1 is GTSNPN and CDR2 is SVGIG in the germline V gene (reference sequence). The J segment lost 7 bases and the V segment lost 2 bases, leaving 9 bases of the junction unmatched. The CDR3 DNA reads as TGTGCCTGGAGTACCCGACTAGCGGGGATCGGCGGGGAGCTGTTTTTT. Translation: CAWSTRLAGIGGELFF.

The DNA for the CDR3 is TGTGCCAGCAGCCGCATAGGGCAGGGGTTAAGCTATGGCTACACCTTC. Protein product: CASSRIGQGLSYGYTF. The chain is built from TRBV4-2 and TRBJ1-2; tentative D call: TRBD1 (6 bases). Germline V CDR1 and CDR2: LGHNA, YNFKEQ. There are 16 residues in the CDR3. The V and J ends lost 4 bases and 4 bases respectively, with 19 bases between them.

V and J are TRBV15 and TRBJ2-1; 7 bases fit TRBD1. With 8 bases clipped from V and 4 bases from J, the junction kept 8 bases outside the gene matches. The length of the CDR3 is 14 residues. Germline V gene data show CDR1 as LNHNV and CDR2 as YYDKDF (reference sequence). CDR3 DNA sequence: TGTGCCACCTCGTATAGGGGGCATTACAATGAGCAGTTCTTC. Translation: CATSYRGHYNEQFF.

This chain uses TRBV7-8 with TRBJ2-1; tentative D call: TRBD1 (6 bases). V was cut by 10 bases and J by 0 bases, with 16 bases left in between. The CDR3 has 15 residues. CDR1 is SGHVS and CDR2 is FQNEAQ in the germline V gene. The CDR3 DNA reads TGTGCCACAGCCCAAGGGGGTAGCTCCTACAATGAGCAGTTCTTC. As protein: CATAQGGSSYNEQFF.

The genes are TRBV29-1 and TRBJ2-5; possible D gene TRBD2, 5 bases. Trimming removed 0 bases at V and 5 bases at J, with 10 bases between. The CDR3 covers 13 residues. From germline, CDR1 is SQVTM and CDR2 ANQGSEA. The CDR3 region is CSVEDRGKETQYF. Here the CDR3 DNA reads TGCAGCGTTGAAGATCGAGGGAAGGAGACCCAGTACTTC.

The chain employs TRBV6-5 and TRBJ1-1; D uncertain. This CDR3 is built from 13 residues. The V and J ends lost 0 bases and 10 bases respectively, with 12 bases between them. CDR1 is MNHEY and CDR2 is SVGAGI in the germline V gene. The CDR3 loop reads CASSYSDRAVAFF. In DNA, the CDR3 is TGTGCCAGCAGTTACTCCGATCGAGCGGTAGCTTTCTTT.

This sequence joins TRBV2 and TRBJ2-7; possibly TRBD2 for D (5 bases). The CDR3 has 12 amino acids. The V and J ends lost 5 bases and 5 bases respectively, with 10 bases between them. Germline CDR1 reads SNHLY; CDR2 reads FYNNEI. CDR3 in amino acids: CASSSGSNEQYF. The CDR3 region has the DNA TGTGCCAGCAGTTCGGGGTCGAACGAGCAGTACTTC.

The J gene is TRBJ1-5, the V gene TRBV2; a possible D gene is TRBD1 (5 bases). The CDR3 runs 14 residues. Trimming stripped 2 bases from V and 5 bases from J, with 10 bases between. CDR1 and CDR2 (germline): SNHLY, FYNNEI. For the CDR3, the DNA is TGTGCCAGCAGTGAATTGCGAGGGGATCAGCCCCAGCATTTT. Protein sequence: CASSELRGDQPQHF.

The chain recombines TRBV10-2 with TRBJ1-1, with D uncertain. The CDR3 contains 14 residues. Trimming cost V 3 bases and J 0 bases, with 8 bases left between them. CDR1 is WSHSY and CDR2 is SAAADI in the germline V gene. CDR3 coding DNA: TGCGCCAGCAGTGATGGCAGAATGAACACTGAAGCTTTCTTT. Translating it yields CASSDGRMNTEAFF.

This sequence joins TRBV5-1 and TRBJ2-7; 12 bases agree with TRBD2. Germline V CDR1 and CDR2: SGHRS, YFSETQ. V gave up 0 bases and J gave up 5 bases; unmatched junction bases: 6. The length of the CDR3 is 16 residues. The CDR3 region is CASSLAPSGRAHEQYF. CDR3 bases: TGCGCCAGCAGCTTGGCTCCTAGCGGGAGGGCACACGAGCAGTACTTC.

This clone was recorded only once. The rearrangement joins TRBV28 to TRBJ1-5; 7 positions agree with TRBD1. From germline, CDR1 is MDHEN and CDR2 SYDVKM. Losses at the gene ends were 6 bases for V and 5 bases for J; bases not matched to a gene: 7. This CDR3 region has 14 residues. The CDR3 nucleotides are TGTGCCAGCAGGCCGGGACAGAATTATCAGCCCCAGCATTTT. This codes for CASRPGQNYQPQHF.